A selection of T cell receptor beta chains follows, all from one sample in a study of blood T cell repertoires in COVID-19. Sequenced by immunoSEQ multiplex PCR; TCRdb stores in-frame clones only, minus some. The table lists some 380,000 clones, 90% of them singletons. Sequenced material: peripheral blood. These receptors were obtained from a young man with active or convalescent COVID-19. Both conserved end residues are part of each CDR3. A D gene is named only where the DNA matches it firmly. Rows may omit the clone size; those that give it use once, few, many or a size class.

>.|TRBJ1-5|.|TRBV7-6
CASSLAEWGGQPQHF
TGTGCCAGCAGCTTAGCGGAATGGGGCGGTCAGCCCCAGCATTTT
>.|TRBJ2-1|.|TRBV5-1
CASSSGQPGPYNEQFF
TGCGCCAGCAGCTCTGGACAGCCGGGTCCCTACAATGAGCAGTTCTTC
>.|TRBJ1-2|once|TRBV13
CATFGYTF
TGTGCCACATTTGGCTACACCTTC
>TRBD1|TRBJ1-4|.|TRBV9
CASSLSGTGAEKLFF
TGTGCCAGCAGCCTCTCCGGGACAGGGGCTGAAAAACTGTTTTTT
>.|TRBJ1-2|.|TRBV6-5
CASSIRATGFYGYTF
TGTGCCAGCAGTATCAGGGCAACAGGGTTCTATGGCTACACCTTC
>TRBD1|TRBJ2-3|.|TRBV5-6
CASSWTGVGTDTQYF
TGTGCCAGCAGCTGGACAGGGGTGGGCACAGATACGCAGTATTTT
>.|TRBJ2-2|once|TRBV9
CASSQDTVGELFF
TGTGCCAGCAGCCAAGACACAGTCGGGGAGCTGTTTTTT
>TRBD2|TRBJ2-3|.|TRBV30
CAWTPGTRTDTQYF
TGTGCCTGGACCCCCGGGACTAGGACAGATACGCAGTATTTT
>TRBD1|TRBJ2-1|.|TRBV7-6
CASSSRTGIDYNEQFF
TGTGCCAGCAGCTCCAGGACAGGGATCGACTACAATGAGCAGTTCTTC
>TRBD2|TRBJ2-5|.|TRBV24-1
CATSDSGLAQYF
TGTGCCACCAGTGATTCAGGACTAGCCCAGTACTTC
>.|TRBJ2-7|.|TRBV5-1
CASSFSSGGTLYEQYF
TGCGCCAGCAGCTTTTCTTCGGGGGGCACACTCTACGAGCAGTACTTC
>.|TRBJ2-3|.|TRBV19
CASSPNPRGPTDTQYF
TGTGCCAGTAGCCCCAATCCCCGGGGTCCCACAGATACGCAGTATTTT
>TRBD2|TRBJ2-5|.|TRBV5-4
CASRSGTSGRRETQYF
TGTGCCAGCAGGTCCGGGACTAGCGGGAGAAGGGAGACCCAGTACTTC
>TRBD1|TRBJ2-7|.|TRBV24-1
CATSDPGQGDEQYF
TGTGCCACCAGTGACCCCGGACAGGGCGACGAGCAGTACTTC
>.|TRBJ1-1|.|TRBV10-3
CAISPDDRRNTEAFF
TGTGCCATCAGCCCCGATGACAGGCGGAACACTGAAGCTTTCTTT
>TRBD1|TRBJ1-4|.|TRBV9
CASSATGGSSEKLFF
TGTGCCAGCAGCGCGACAGGGGGCTCCAGTGAAAAACTGTTTTTT
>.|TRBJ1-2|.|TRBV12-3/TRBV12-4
CASTQGYYGYTF
TGTGCCAGCACCCAGGGGTACTATGGCTACACCTTC
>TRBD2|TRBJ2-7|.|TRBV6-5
CASSPPGLVTDEQYF
TGTGCCAGCAGTCCACCGGGACTAGTTACAGACGAGCAGTACTTC
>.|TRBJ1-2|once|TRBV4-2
CASSQEARDLYGYTF
TGTGCCAGCAGCCAAGAGGCCCGGGATCTATATGGCTACACCTTC
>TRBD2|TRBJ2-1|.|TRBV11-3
CASSLESAGAYNEQFF
TGTGCCAGCAGCTTAGAGTCAGCGGGAGCCTACAATGAGCAGTTCTTC
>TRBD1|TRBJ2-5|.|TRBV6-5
CASSYFGQAEETQYF
TGTGCCAGCAGTTACTTTGGACAGGCCGAAGAGACCCAGTACTTC
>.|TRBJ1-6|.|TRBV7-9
CASSPRDGVRGSPLHF
TGTGCCAGCAGCCCCCGGGACGGGGTCAGGGGTTCACCCCTCCACTTT
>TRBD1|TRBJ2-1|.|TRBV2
CASSALGQPYNEQFF
TGTGCCAGCAGTGCCCTGGGACAGCCCTACAATGAGCAGTTCTTC
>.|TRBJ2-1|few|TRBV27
CASSQYNEQFF
TGTGCCAGCAGTCAGTACAATGAGCAGTTCTTC
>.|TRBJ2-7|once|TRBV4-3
CASSPQGLSYEQYF
TGCGCCAGCAGCCCCCAGGGCCTCTCCTACGAGCAGTACTTC
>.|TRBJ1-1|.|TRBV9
CASSVAKNTEAFF
TGTGCCAGCAGCGTAGCCAAGAACACTGAAGCTTTCTTT
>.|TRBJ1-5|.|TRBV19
CASTWGVSNQPQHF
TGTGCCAGTACGTGGGGGGTGAGCAATCAGCCCCAGCATTTT
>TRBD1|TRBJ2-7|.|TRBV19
CTSSRWDRTYEQYF
TGTACCAGTAGTCGCTGGGACAGAACCTACGAGCAGTACTTC
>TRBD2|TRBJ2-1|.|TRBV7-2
CASSSRMAGGVDEQFF
TGTGCCAGCAGCTCCCGAATGGCGGGAGGGGTAGATGAGCAGTTCTTC
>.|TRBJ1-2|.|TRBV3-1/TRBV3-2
CASRKQVLYGYTF
TGTGCCAGCAGAAAACAGGTACTCTATGGCTACACCTTC
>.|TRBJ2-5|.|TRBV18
CASSPPGTQETQYF
TGTGCCAGCTCACCACCCGGGACACAGGAGACCCAGTACTTC
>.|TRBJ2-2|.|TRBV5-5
CASSPYGGLAENTGELFF
TGTGCCAGCAGTCCCTATGGGGGGCTAGCGGAGAACACCGGGGAGCTGTTTTTT
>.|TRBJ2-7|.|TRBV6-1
CASSEAKDRLHEQYF
TGTGCCAGCAGTGAAGCCAAAGACAGGCTTCACGAGCAGTACTTC
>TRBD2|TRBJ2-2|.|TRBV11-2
CASSYQLAVNTGELFF
TGTGCCAGCAGCTACCAACTAGCGGTCAACACCGGGGAGCTGTTTTTT
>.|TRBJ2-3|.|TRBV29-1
CSVDQGSDTQYF
TGCAGCGTTGATCAGGGTTCAGATACGCAGTATTTT
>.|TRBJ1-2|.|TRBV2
CAKRRQATNYGYTF
TGTGCCAAACGAAGGCAGGCGACTAACTATGGCTACACCTTC
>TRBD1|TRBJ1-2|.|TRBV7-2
CASSMTTGFISNYGYTF
TGTGCCAGCAGCATGACGACAGGGTTTATTTCTAACTATGGCTACACCTTC
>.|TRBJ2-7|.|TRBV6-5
CAGGGYYEQYF
TGTGCGGGAGGGGGATACTACGAGCAGTACTTC
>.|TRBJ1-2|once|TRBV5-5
CASSLAGPAYGYTF
TGTGCCAGCAGCTTGGCAGGGCCTGCCTATGGCTACACCTTC